The 2 T cell receptor beta chains below were found in one sample sequenced in a study of PD-L1 blockade in urothelial cancer (dated by TCRdb to 2016 to 2017). The meaning of the sample's time point label: peripheral blood 6 weeks after treatment start. Receptors were amplified or captured by the immunoSEQ multiplex PCR assay. The table comes from immuneACCESS by way of TCRdb, which keeps in-frame sequences with V and J called. Part of the clones is missing from these tables; in studies checked, under half for an unresolved V gene and the rest for unknown reasons. The sample yields around 110,000 clones; around 89% were counted once. The leading ten clones occupy approximately 1.7% of the sample. Sequencing used PBMCs, obtained around atezolizumab (anti-PD-L1) treatment. Receptor source: a man in his fifties or sixties with urothelial cancer.

The chain recombines TRBV4-1 with TRBJ1-1; tentative D call: TRBD1 (5 bases). V was clipped by 4 bases and J by 0 bases, with 6 bases between them. Looked up from germline, CDR1 is MGHRA and CDR2 is YSYEKL. CDR3 length equals 13 residues. CDR3 in DNA: TGCGCCAGCAGCCCCAGGGTGAACACTGAAGCTTTCTTT. This codes for CASSPRVNTEAFF.

J is TRBJ1-2 and V is TRBV30; possibly TRBD1 for D (5 bases). Trimming cost V 2 bases and J 12 bases, with 22 bases left between them. Germline assignment: CDR1 GTSNPN and CDR2 SVGIG (reference sequence). The CDR3 totals 14 residues. Written as DNA, the CDR3 is TGTGCCTGGAGTAGGCGGGACGGAGTCTATGTGAACACCTTC. Amino acids: CAWSRRDGVYVNTF.